Presented here are 7 T cell receptor beta chains from one specimen sequenced in a study of response to subunit inactivated influenza vaccine. TCRdb re-called the RT-PCR reads through MiXCR, storing one row per CDR3 protein. The data show about 500,000 distinct CDR3 sequences, over 10% seen once. The input for sequencing was PBMCs from blood, taken roughly 46 days after vaccination. These receptors were obtained from a man between 50 and 59 years old who received an inactivated influenza vaccine.

The rearrangement links TRBV12-3 or TRBV12-4 to TRBJ2-1; tentatively, D is TRBD2 (6 bases). Trimming took off 4 bases at V and 8 bases at J, with 21 bases between the two ends. This CDR3 has 16 residues. The CDR3 nucleotides are TGTGCCAGCAGTTGGCGGGGCAGCGGCAGGGCCCATGAGCAGTTCTTC. Translated: CASSWRGSGRAHEQFF.

This clonotype showed up just a few times. The chain joins TRBV6-2 or TRBV6-3 to TRBJ2-3; 7 nucleotides agree with TRBD2. The ends lost 4 bases at V and 2 bases at J; junction bases unmatched: 9. CDR3 length: 16 amino acids. In germline, CDR1 is MNHEY, CDR2 SVGEGT. This CDR3 is CASSWSGEVPTDTQYF. CDR3 coding DNA: TGTGCCAGCAGTTGGAGCGGGGAAGTCCCCACAGATACGCAGTATTTT.

The CDR3 sequence is CASSPTGQGLNTGELFF. CDR3 DNA: TGTGCCAGCAGTCCCACAGGGCAGGGTCTGAACACCGGGGAGCTGTTTTTT. The rearrangement uses TRBV27 and TRBJ2-2; D might be TRBD1 (6 bases). The V gene's germline CDR1 is MNHEY and CDR2 SMNVEV (reference sequence). Trimming shortened V by 5 bases and J by 1 base, and 17 bases separated the two germline ends. The CDR3 is 17 residues long.

Concerning this clonotype itself: This may arise from a read error, as a much more abundant clone is one base away. This rearrangement joins TRBV7-9 to TRBJ2-1, with D hard to call. The V gene's germline CDR1 is SEHNR and CDR2 FQNEAQ (reference sequence). Between the trimmed V and J ends, which lost 1 base and 5 bases, there was a span of 15 bases. The CDR3 runs 16 residues. CDR3 nucleotides: TGTGCCAGCAGCTTAGGAACGGGCCGAGGTAACAATGAGCAGTTCTTC. It encodes CASSLGTGRGNNEQFF.

This clonotype was found a few times. J is TRBJ1-4 and V is TRBV12-3 or TRBV12-4; no firm D call. There are 15 residues in the CDR3. V lost 0 bases and J lost 2, with 7 bases in between. The CDR3 loop is CASSLAAFTNEKLFF. For the CDR3, the DNA is TGTGCCAGCAGTTTAGCGGCTTTTACTAATGAAAAACTGTTTTTT.

This clonotype was picked up a small number of times. The genes are TRBV20-1 and TRBJ2-3; 9 bases are a match to TRBD2. This CDR3 is 14 amino acids long. The germline gives CDR1 DFQATT, CDR2 SNEGSKA (reference sequence). The V gene end was trimmed by 6 bases and the J gene end by 3 bases; junction bases not matched to a gene: 7. CDR3 nucleotides: TGCAGTGCAGCCAGCGGGGGGCCAACAGATACGCAGTATTTT. Amino acids: CSAASGGPTDTQYF.

With regard to this clonotype: A much larger clone is a single base away; this may be a read error. V is TRBV20-1 and J is TRBJ2-5; D might be TRBD1 or TRBD2, each matching 5 bases. The CDR3 spans 12 residues. Trimming cost V 4 bases and J 2 bases, with 8 bases left between them. Germline V lookup: CDR1 DFQATT, CDR2 SNEGSKA (reference sequence). The CDR3 reads CSAMRGQETQYF. CDR3 coding DNA: TGCAGTGCTATGAGGGGACAAGAGACCCAGTACTTC.